This T cell receptor beta chain was sequenced during a study of blood T cell repertoires in COVID-19. Study overall: From T cells, B-cell-depleted T cells, or PBMCs came the material, which was cDNA or gDNA.

This clone occurred a few times. Per the original methods: Estimation of nucleated cell counts was performed using reference gene primer amplification. Sequencing used immunoSEQ multiplex PCR; TCRdb keeps in-frame clones, though not all of them. The V and J calls and clone size are taken from that table; D and trimming were inferred from the DNA. This table holds about 80,000 clones, 65% to 85% found once. Germline CDR1 is SGHNT and CDR2 is YYREEE (reference sequence). Trimming shortened V by 2 bases and J by 2 bases, and 10 bases separated the two germline ends. The length of the CDR3 is 14 residues.

This TCR was sampled from a man between 65 and 79 years old with active or convalescent COVID-19. Source material: peripheral blood. The rearrangement uses TRBV5-4 and TRBJ1-2, with D possibly being TRBD1 (6 bases). This CDR3 is CASSLPQGNYGYTF. CDR3 coding DNA: TGTGCCAGCAGCTTACCTCAGGGGAACTATGGCTACACCTTC.